This T cell receptor beta chain emerged from a study of blood T cell repertoires in COVID-19. The table came from immunoSEQ multiplex PCR; TCRdb's copy has only in-frame clones and leaves some out. The sample carries around 130,000 clones, just under 90% recorded once. This clone was seen more than once but under ten times. CDR1 MRHNA and CDR2 SNTAGT come from the germline V gene. The length of the CDR3 is 18 residues. With 3 bases clipped from V and 4 bases from J, the junction kept 16 bases outside the gene matches. Sequencing used peripheral blood. The sequence was obtained from a woman between 50 and 59 years old with acute or convalescent COVID-19. The chain combines TRBV6-4 with TRBJ1-2; 8 bases fit TRBD1. The CDR3 bases are TGTGCCAGCAGTGAGGACAGGGTGGCTCCGTTTCTCCTCTATGGCTACACCTTC. Protein product: CASSEDRVAPFLLYGYTF.